These T cell receptor beta chains were read from a single sample in a study of cytomegalovirus exposure and HLA in healthy donors. This table comes from immunoSEQ multiplex PCR, and its TCRdb copy is limited to in-frame clones, with some not included. Among 65,000 to 95,000 clones listed, roughly 95% were seen once. The sample consisted of PBMCs. The source is a man between 18 and 29 years old in good health and CMV-seronegative. Both conserved end residues are part of each CDR3. Fields, in order: V gene, J gene, CDR3 length, CDR3 protein.

TRBV2	TRBJ1-4	15	CASSERGQLNEKLFF
TRBV6-8	TRBJ2-3	19	CASSYLRTSGGGRTDTQYF
TRBV6-5	TRBJ1-6	13	CASSGQESSPLHF
TRBV5-4	TRBJ1-4	13	CASSVQGSEKLFF
TRBV19	TRBJ1-6	17	CASSPLFVDRGDSPLHF
TRBV5-1	TRBJ2-7	20	CASSLSTLAGILVGTYEQYF
TRBV27	TRBJ2-1	13	CASGNQVYNEQFF
TRBV4-2	TRBJ2-2	18	CASSQDLAGGPNTGELFF
TRBV30	TRBJ2-3	12	CAWNRGTDTQYF
TRBV28	TRBJ2-1	14	CASRDDLRGNEQFF
TRBV23-1	TRBJ2-7	15	CASSQGGLSSYEQYF
TRBV4-2	TRBJ1-1	16	CASSHYSSGEDTEAFF
TRBV6-6	TRBJ1-3	13	CASKIHSGNTIYF
TRBV15	TRBJ1-5	16	CATSRVTGVGNQPQHF
TRBV4-3	TRBJ2-6	18	CASSQEWRTGLGANVLTF
TRBV30	TRBJ2-1	12	CAWSSSTNEQFF
TRBV28	TRBJ1-2	15	CASSLTDRLNYGYTF
TRBV30	TRBJ1-3	13	CAWEESSGNTIYF
TRBV14	TRBJ2-1	13	CASSQSAYNEQFF
TRBV18	TRBJ1-2	14	CASSPDRGFLGYTF
TRBV28	TRBJ1-5	17	CASSPGQGRLANQPQHF
TRBV9	TRBJ2-5	14	CASSRTGERETQYF
TRBV4-3	TRBJ2-2	20	CASSKGTPHLAGGNTGELFF
TRBV18	TRBJ1-1	13	CASSPMGGTEAFF
TRBV19	TRBJ2-1	14	CASSSRTGGNEQFF
TRBV18	TRBJ1-1	13	CASGGQGNTEAFF
TRBV21-1	TRBJ2-5	14	CASSKIRGLKTQYF
TRBV5-6	TRBJ2-7	15	CASSLKGAGSYEQYF
TRBV9	TRBJ2-7	15	CASSVGQGATWEQYF
TRBV19	TRBJ1-2	14	CASRRQLDNYGYTF
TRBV6-5	TRBJ2-2	16	CASSSTSGGNTGELFF
TRBV7-9	TRBJ1-5	14	CASSLQGLDQPQHF
TRBV7-3	TRBJ2-1	20	CASSLLDSGGAWGSYNEQFF
TRBV15	TRBJ1-5	16	CATSREGQGRHQPQHF
TRBV5-1	TRBJ2-2	15	CASSFERKNTGELFF
TRBV13	TRBJ2-1	15	CASSSPGGRYNEQFF
TRBV28	TRBJ1-3	15	CASSFGALSGNTIYF
TRBV27	TRBJ2-7	14	CASSLLPGGNEQYF
TRBV5-1	TRBJ1-2	14	CASSLAGQVYGYTF
TRBV19	TRBJ1-5	13	CASSTGGHQPQHF
TRBV27	TRBJ1-1	14	CASSLGLGGTEAFF
TRBV9	TRBJ1-1	16	CASSVAGGLSRTEAFF
TRBV14	TRBJ2-1	14	CASSPQGGSGEQFF